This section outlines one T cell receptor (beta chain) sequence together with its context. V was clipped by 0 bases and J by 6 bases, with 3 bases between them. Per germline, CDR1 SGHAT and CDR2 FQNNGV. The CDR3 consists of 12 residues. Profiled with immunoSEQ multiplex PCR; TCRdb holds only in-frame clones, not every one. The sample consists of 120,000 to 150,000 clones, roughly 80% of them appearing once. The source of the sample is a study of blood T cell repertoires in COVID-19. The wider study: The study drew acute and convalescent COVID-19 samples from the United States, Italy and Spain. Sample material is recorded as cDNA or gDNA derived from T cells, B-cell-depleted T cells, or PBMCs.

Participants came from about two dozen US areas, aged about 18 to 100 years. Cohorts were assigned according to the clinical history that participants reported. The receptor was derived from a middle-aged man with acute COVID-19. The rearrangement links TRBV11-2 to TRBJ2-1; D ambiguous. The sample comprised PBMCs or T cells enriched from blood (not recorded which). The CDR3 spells CASSLDSNEQFF. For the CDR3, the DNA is TGTGCCAGCAGCTTAGACTCCAATGAGCAGTTCTTC. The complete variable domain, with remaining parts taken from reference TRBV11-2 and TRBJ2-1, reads EAGVAQSPRYKIIEKRQSVAFWCNPISGHATLYWYQQILGQGPKLLIQFQNNGVVDDSQLPKDRFSAERLKGVDSTLKIQPAKLEDSAVYLCASSLDSNEQFFGPGTRLTVL.